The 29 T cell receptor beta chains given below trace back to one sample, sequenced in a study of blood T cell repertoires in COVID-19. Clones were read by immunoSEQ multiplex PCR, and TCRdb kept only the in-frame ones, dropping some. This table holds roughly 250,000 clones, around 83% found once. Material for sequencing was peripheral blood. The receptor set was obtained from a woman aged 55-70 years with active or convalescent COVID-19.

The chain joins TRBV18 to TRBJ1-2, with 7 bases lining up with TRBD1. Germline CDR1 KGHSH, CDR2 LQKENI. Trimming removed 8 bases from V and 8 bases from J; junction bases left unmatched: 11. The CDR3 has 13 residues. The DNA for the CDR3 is TGTGCCAGCCGTGGACAGGAGCTATGGGGCTACACCTTC. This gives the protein CASRGQELWGYTF. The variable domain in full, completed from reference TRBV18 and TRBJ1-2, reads NAGVMQNPRHLVRRRGQEARLRCSPMKGHSHVYWYRQLPEEGLKFMVYLQKENIIDESGMPKERFSAEFPKEGPSILRIQQVVRGDSAAYFCASRGQELWGYTFGSGTRLTVV.

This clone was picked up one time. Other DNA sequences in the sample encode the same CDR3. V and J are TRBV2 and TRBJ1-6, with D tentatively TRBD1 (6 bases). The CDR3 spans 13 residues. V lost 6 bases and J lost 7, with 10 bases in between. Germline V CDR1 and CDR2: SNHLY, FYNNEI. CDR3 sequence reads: CASSGQPNSPLHF. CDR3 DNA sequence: TGTGCCAGCAGCGGACAGCCCAATTCACCCCTCCACTTT.

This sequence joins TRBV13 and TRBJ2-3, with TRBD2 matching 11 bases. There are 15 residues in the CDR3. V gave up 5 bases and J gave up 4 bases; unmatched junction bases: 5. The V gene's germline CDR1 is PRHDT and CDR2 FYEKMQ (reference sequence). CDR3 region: CASSLLLAGADTQYF. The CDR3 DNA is TGTGCCAGCAGCCTATTACTAGCGGGGGCAGATACGCAGTATTTT. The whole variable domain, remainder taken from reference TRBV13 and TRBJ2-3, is AAGVIQSPRHLIKEKRETATLKCYPIPRHDTVYWYQQGPGQDPQFLISFYEKMQSDKGSIPDRFSAQQFSDYHSELNMSSLELGDSALYFCASSLLLAGADTQYFGPGTRLTVL.

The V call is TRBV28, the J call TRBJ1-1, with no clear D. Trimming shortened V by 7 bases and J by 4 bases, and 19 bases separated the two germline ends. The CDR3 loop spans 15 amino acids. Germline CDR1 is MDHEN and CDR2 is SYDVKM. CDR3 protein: CASNPPQVLGTEAFF. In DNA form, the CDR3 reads TGTGCCAGCAACCCTCCGCAGGTATTGGGCACTGAAGCTTTCTTT.

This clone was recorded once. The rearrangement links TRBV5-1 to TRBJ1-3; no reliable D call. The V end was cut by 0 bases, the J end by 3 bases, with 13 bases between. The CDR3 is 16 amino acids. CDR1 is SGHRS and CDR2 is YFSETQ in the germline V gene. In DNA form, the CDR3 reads TGCGCCAGCAGCTTGGCCGGTCACAGATTTGGAAACACCATATATTTT. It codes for CASSLAGHRFGNTIYF.

The CDR3 DNA sequence: TGTGCCAGCAGTCCTCGGGTAGCCTCGGAGCAGTTCTTC. It translates to CASSPRVASEQFF. The rearrangement joins TRBV12-3 or TRBV12-4 to TRBJ2-1; D remains ambiguous. This CDR3 has 13 amino acids. The V end lost 5 bases, the J end lost 10 bases, and 15 bases lay between the germline ends.

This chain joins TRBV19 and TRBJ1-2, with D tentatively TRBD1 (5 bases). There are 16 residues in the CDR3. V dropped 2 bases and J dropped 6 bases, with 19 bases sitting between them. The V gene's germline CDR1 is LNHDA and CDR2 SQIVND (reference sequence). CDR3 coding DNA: TGTGCCAGTAGTATATCCCTAGGGGCAGGTGGGAATGGCTACACCTTC. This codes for CASSISLGAGGNGYTF.

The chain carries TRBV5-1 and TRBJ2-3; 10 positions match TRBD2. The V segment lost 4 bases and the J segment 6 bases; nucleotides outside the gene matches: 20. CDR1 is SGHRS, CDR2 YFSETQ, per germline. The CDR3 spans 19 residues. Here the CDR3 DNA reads TGCGCCAGCAGCCTCCCCTTAGCGGGGGGCAATATACTGCGGGATACGCAGTATTTT. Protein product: CASSLPLAGGNILRDTQYF.

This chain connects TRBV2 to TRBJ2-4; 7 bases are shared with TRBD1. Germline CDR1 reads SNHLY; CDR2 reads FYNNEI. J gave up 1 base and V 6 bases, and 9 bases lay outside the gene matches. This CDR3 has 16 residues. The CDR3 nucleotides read TGTGCCAGCAGCCATAGGGGGCAGGTGGCCAAAAACATTCAGTACTTC. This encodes CASSHRGQVAKNIQYF. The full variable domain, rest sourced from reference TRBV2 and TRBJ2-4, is EPEVTQTPSHQVTQMGQEVILRCVPISNHLYFYWYRQILGQKVEFLVSFYNNEISEKSEIFDDQFSVERPDGSNFTLKIRSTKLEDSAMYFCASSHRGQVAKNIQYFGAGTRLSVL.

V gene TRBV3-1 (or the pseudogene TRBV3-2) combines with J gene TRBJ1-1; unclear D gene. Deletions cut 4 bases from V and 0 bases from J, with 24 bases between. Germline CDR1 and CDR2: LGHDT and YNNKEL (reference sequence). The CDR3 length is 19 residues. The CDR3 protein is CASSRILSLGRSLNTEAFF. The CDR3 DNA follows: TGTGCCAGCAGCCGCATTCTATCACTAGGGAGGTCATTGAACACTGAAGCTTTCTTT.

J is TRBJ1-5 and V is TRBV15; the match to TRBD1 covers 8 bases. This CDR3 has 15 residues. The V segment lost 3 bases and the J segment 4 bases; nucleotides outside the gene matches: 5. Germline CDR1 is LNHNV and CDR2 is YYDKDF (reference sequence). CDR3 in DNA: TGTGCCACCAGCAGGACAGGGGTTCGAAATCAGCCCCAGCATTTT. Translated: CATSRTGVRNQPQHF.

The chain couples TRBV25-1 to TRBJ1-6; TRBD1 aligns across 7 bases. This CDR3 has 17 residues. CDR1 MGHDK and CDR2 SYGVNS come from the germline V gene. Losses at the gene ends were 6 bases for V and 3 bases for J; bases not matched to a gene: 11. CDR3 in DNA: TGTGCCAGCAGACCCAACAGGGGCCCAGGCTATAATTCACCCCTCCACTTT. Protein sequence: CASRPNRGPGYNSPLHF. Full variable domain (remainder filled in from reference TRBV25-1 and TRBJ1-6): EADIYQTPRYLVIGTGKKITLECSQTMGHDKMYWYQQDPGMELHLIHYSYGVNSTEKGDLSSESTVSRIRTEHFPLTLESARPSHTSQYLCASRPNRGPGYNSPLHFGNGTRLTVT.

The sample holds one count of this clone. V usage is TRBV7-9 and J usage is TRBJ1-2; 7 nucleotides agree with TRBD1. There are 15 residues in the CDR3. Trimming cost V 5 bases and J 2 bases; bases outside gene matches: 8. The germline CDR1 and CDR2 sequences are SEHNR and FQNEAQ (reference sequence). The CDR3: CASSPEGANNYGYTF. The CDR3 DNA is TGTGCCAGCAGCCCAGAGGGGGCAAACAACTATGGCTACACCTTC.

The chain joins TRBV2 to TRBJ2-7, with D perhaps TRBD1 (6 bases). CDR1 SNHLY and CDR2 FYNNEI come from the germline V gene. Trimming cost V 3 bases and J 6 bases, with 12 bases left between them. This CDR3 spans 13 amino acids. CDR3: CASSDQGLGEQYF. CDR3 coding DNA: TGTGCCAGCAGTGACCAGGGGTTGGGCGAGCAGTACTTC.

The CDR3 sequence is CASSLVFRGNTEAFF. The CDR3 DNA is TGTGCCAGCAGCTTAGTCTTCCGGGGAAACACTGAAGCTTTCTTT. The V call is TRBV7-6, the J call TRBJ1-1, with no clear D. The CDR3 sequence is 15 residues long. In germline, CDR1 is SGHVS, CDR2 FNYEAQ. V lost 1 base to trimming and J lost 2 bases, with 11 bases between them.

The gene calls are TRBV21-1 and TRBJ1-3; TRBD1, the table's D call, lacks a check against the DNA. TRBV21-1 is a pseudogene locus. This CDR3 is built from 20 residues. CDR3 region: CASSTGQGKPGEHSGNTIYF. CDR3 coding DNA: TGTGCCAGCAGCACAGGACAGGGTAAGCCCGGTGAACACTCTGGAAACACCATATATTTT.

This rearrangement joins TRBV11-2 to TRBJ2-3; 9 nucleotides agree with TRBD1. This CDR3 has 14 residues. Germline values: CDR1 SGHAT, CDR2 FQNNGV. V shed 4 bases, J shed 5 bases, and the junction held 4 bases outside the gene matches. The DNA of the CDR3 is TGTGCCAGCAGCTCGACGACAGGGGGAGATACGCAGTATTTT. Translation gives CASSSTTGGDTQYF.

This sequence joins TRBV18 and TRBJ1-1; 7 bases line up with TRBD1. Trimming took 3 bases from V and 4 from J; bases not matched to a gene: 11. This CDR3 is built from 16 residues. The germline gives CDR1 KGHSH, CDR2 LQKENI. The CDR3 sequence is CASSPMTGRVRTEAFF. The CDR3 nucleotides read TGTGCCAGCTCACCTATGACAGGGCGCGTTCGCACTGAAGCTTTCTTT. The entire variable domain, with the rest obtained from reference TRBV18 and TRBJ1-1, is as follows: NAGVMQNPRHLVRRRGQEARLRCSPMKGHSHVYWYRQLPEEGLKFMVYLQKENIIDESGMPKERFSAEFPKEGPSILRIQQVVRGDSAAYFCASSPMTGRVRTEAFFGQGTRLTVV.

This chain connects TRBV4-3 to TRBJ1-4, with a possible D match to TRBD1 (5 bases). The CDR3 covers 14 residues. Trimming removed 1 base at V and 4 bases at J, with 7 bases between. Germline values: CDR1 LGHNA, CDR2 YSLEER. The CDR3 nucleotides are TGCGCCAGCAGCCAAGTTCAGGGTAATGAAAAACTGTTTTTT. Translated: CASSQVQGNEKLFF.

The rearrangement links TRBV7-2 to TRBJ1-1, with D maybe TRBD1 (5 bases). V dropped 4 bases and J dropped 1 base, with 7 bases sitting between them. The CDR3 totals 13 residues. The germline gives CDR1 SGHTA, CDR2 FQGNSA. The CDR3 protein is CASSWTPNTEAFF. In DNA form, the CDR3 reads TGTGCCAGCAGCTGGACACCGAACACTGAAGCTTTCTTT.

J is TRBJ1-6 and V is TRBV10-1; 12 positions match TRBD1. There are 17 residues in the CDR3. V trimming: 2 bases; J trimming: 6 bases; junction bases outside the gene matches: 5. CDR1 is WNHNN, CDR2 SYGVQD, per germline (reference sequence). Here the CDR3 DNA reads TGCGCCAGCAGTGAGGCCCGGGACAGGGGGCCTAATTCACCCCTCCACTTT. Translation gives CASSEARDRGPNSPLHF.

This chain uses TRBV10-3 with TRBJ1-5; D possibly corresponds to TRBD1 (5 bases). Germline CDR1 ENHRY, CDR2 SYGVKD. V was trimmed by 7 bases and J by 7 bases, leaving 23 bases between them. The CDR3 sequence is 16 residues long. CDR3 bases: TGTGCCATCACCGGTCCCTGGGGGGGGAAGGACCAGCCCCAGCATTTT. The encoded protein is CAITGPWGGKDQPQHF.

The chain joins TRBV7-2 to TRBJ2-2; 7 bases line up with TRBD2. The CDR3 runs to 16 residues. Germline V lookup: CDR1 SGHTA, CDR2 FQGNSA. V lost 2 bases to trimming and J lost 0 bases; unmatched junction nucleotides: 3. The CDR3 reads CASSLTSVANTGELFF. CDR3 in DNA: TGTGCCAGCAGCTTAACTAGCGTCGCGAACACCGGGGAGCTGTTTTTT.

CDR3 sequence: CAWSRRGAAGELFF. The DNA of the CDR3 is TGTGCCTGGAGTCGTAGGGGCGCTGCCGGGGAGCTGTTTTTT. The rearrangement joins TRBV30 to TRBJ2-2; D is perhaps TRBD1 (5 bases). Between the trimmed V and J ends, which lost 2 bases and 6 bases, there was a span of 13 bases. This CDR3 is built from 14 residues. The germline V gene has CDR1 GTSNPN and CDR2 SVGIG (reference sequence).

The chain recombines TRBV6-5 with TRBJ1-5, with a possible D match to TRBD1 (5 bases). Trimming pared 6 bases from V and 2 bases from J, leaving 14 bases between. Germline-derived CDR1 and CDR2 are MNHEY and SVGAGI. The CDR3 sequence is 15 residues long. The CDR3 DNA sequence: TGTGCCAGCAGGGGTGGGGCGTTGGGCAATCAGCCCCAGCATTTT. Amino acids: CASRGGALGNQPQHF.

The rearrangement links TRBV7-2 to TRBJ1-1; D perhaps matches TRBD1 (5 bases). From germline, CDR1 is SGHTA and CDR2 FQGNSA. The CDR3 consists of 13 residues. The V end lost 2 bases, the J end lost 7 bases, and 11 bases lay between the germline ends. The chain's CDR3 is CASSLTSGYEAFF. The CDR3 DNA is TGTGCCAGCAGCTTAACCTCAGGGTATGAAGCTTTCTTT. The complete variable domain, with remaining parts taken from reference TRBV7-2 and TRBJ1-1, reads GAGVSQSPSNKVTEKGKDVELRCDPISGHTALYWYRQSLGQGLEFLIYFQGNSAPDKSGLPSDRFSAERTGGSVSTLTIQRTQQEDSAVYLCASSLTSGYEAFFGQGTRLTVV.

The CDR3 loop reads CASSIDRGTEAFF. The CDR3 DNA sequence: TGTGCCAGTAGTATAGATCGGGGGACTGAAGCTTTCTTT. The chain links TRBV19 to TRBJ1-1, with D possibly being TRBD1 (5 bases). Germline V gives CDR1 LNHDA, CDR2 SQIVND (reference sequence). Between the trimmed V and J ends, which lost 0 bases and 5 bases, there was a span of 7 bases. The CDR3 sequence is 13 residues long.

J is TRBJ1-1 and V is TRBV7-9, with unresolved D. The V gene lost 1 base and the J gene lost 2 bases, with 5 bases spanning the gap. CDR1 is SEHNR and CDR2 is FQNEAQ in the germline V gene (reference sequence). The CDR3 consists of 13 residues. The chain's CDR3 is CASSLGDNTEAFF. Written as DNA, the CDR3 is TGTGCCAGCAGCTTAGGAGATAACACTGAAGCTTTCTTT.

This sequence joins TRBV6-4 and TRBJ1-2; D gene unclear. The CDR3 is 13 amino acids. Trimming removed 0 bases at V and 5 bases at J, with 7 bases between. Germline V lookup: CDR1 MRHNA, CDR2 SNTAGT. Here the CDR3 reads CASSDSGRYGYTF. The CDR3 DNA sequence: TGTGCCAGCAGTGACTCCGGGAGATATGGCTACACCTTC.